Listed below are T cell receptor beta chains from one sample, sequenced in a study of regulatory dendritic cells for organ transplantation. Sequencing used immunoSEQ multiplex PCR; TCRdb keeps in-frame clones, though not all of them. The table lists roughly 13,000 clones, 85% to 90% of them singletons, with 0.2% to 0.25% in the top ten. Their specific antigens are unknown. Sequencing was done on a sample of naive CD8+ T cells from blood cultured with regulatory dendritic cells. These receptors came from a human donor in good health. The CDR3 runs from the conserved cysteine through the conserved F or W. A D gene is named only where the DNA matches it firmly. Some rows have no size entry. The others give once, few or many, or a class for an expanded clone.

clone size	CDR3 length	V gene	D gene	J gene	CDR3 DNA	CDR3 protein
few	14	TRBV19	TRBD1	TRBJ2-7	TGTGCCAGTATAGGACAGGCATACCCCTACGAGCAGTACTTC	CASIGQAYPYEQYF
NA	14	TRBV9	NA	TRBJ1-2	TGTGCCAGCAGCTTTGGAGGCGGCAACTATGGCTACACCTTC	CASSFGGGNYGYTF
NA	15	TRBV27	TRBD1	TRBJ2-2	TGTGCCAGCAGTTCCGGACAGGGGGGGACCGGGGAGCTGTTTTTT	CASSSGQGGTGELFF
NA	18	TRBV5-1	TRBD2	TRBJ2-2	TGCGCCAGCAGCTTGGCGGCTAGCGGGAGGGTGATCACCGGGGAGCTGTTTTTT	CASSLAASGRVITGELFF
NA	15	TRBV13	NA	TRBJ2-3	TGTGCCAGCAGCCCACGAGGACGGTCCAGAGATACGCAGTATTTT	CASSPRGRSRDTQYF
NA	16	TRBV28	TRBD1	TRBJ2-1	TGTGCCAGCAGTTTCATGGGACAGGGACGATGGAATGAGCAGTTCTTC	CASSFMGQGRWNEQFF
NA	17	TRBV13	TRBD1	TRBJ1-4	TGTGCCTCCAAGCAAAAAGGACAGGGGGTATCTAATGAAAAACTGTTTTTT	CASKQKGQGVSNEKLFF
NA	15	TRBV27	NA	TRBJ1-2	TGTGCCAGCAGTTGGGAACCCGCAGGGGAGTCTGGCTACACCTTC	CASSWEPAGESGYTF
NA	15	TRBV6-1	TRBD1	TRBJ1-1	TGTGCCAGCAGTGAACGGACAGGGGTGTTGGGTGAAGCTTTCTTT	CASSERTGVLGEAFF
NA	14	TRBV28	TRBD2	TRBJ2-7	TGTGCCAGCAGTTTGGGGGGACTAGCCTACGAGCAGTACTTC	CASSLGGLAYEQYF
NA	14	TRBV4-3	NA	TRBJ1-3	TGCGCCAGCAGCCACGTCGGTATAGGAAACACCATATATTTT	CASSHVGIGNTIYF
NA	13	TRBV4-1	NA	TRBJ1-2	TGCGCCAGCAGCCAAGACTCAGGGCTGGGCTACACCTTC	CASSQDSGLGYTF
NA	16	TRBV27	NA	TRBJ1-6	TGTGCCAGCAGTTTATCTGGGACGGACTATAATTCACCCCTCCACTTT	CASSLSGTDYNSPLHF
NA	18	TRBV7-9	TRBD2	TRBJ2-3	TGTGCCAGCAGCTTAGATGGGACTAGCGGGGGGGCGATAGATACGCAGTATTTT	CASSLDGTSGGAIDTQYF
NA	16	TRBV4-3	TRBD2	TRBJ2-7	TGCGCCAGCAGCCAAGAACTGACTAGCCAGAACTACGAGCAGTACTTC	CASSQELTSQNYEQYF
NA	16	TRBV6-1	NA	TRBJ2-7	TGTGCCAGCAGTGAAGCGGGTACAGGGTCCTTCGGCGAGCAGTACTTC	CASSEAGTGSFGEQYF
NA	15	TRBV4-3	TRBD1	TRBJ1-1	TGCGCCAGCAGCCAAGGGACAGGGGTAGGCACTGAAGCTTTCTTT	CASSQGTGVGTEAFF
NA	15	TRBV5-4	NA	TRBJ1-1	TGTGCCAGCAGCTTGGGGGACCCGGGAGTCACTGAAGCTTTCTTT	CASSLGDPGVTEAFF
once	17	TRBV5-1	TRBD2	TRBJ2-3	TGCGCCAGCAGCTTGATGGCTAGCGGGGGCAGCACAGATACGCAGTATTTT	CASSLMASGGSTDTQYF
NA	15	TRBV4-3	NA	TRBJ1-5	TGCGCCAGCAGCCAAGATTGGCAATCCAATCAGCCCCAGCATTTT	CASSQDWQSNQPQHF
NA	16	TRBV5-6	NA	TRBJ2-2	TGTGCCAGCAGCTTGGCCGGGGATTCGAACACCGGGGAGCTGTTTTTT	CASSLAGDSNTGELFF
NA	16	TRBV18	TRBD2	TRBJ2-5	TGTGCCAGCTCATCTTCCGTGGGGGGGAATCAAGAGACCCAGTACTTC	CASSSSVGGNQETQYF
NA	15	TRBV7-9	NA	TRBJ2-5	TGTGCCAGCAGCTCGACCCGGACCGGTGAAGAGACCCAGTACTTC	CASSSTRTGEETQYF
NA	11	TRBV20-1	NA	TRBJ2-1	TGCAGCGGCCTCGGGGCTTCTGAGCAGTTCTTC	CSGLGASEQFF
once	18	TRBV4-1	TRBD2	TRBJ2-1	TGCGCCAGCAGCCATAGGACTAGCGGGAGGGCCTCCTACAATGAGCAGTTCTTC	CASSHRTSGRASYNEQFF
once	16	TRBV7-2	NA	TRBJ2-3	TGTGCCAGCAGCTTAGCCGCCAGGGCGGGTGTTGATACGCAGTATTTT	CASSLAARAGVDTQYF
NA	11	TRBV16	NA	TRBJ2-1	TGTGCCAGCAGCCAAGGCAATGAGCAGTTCTTC	CASSQGNEQFF
few	15	TRBV4-1	TRBD1	TRBJ1-6	TGCGCCAGCAGCCACGACCGGGACAGGGGTACGCCCCTCCACTTT	CASSHDRDRGTPLHF
NA	16	TRBV4-1	NA	TRBJ1-1	TGCGCCAGCAGCCCTCAATCAACCTTTGGACGTCAGGGGGCTTTCTTT	CASSPQSTFGRQGAFF
NA	12	TRBV7-9	NA	TRBJ2-3	TGTGCCAGCAGCCTATCGGGGGATACGCAGTATTTT	CASSLSGDTQYF
NA	13	TRBV5-5	NA	TRBJ2-7	TGTGCCAGCAGCTTTAGGTCCCACTCCGAGCAGTACTTC	CASSFRSHSEQYF
NA	17	TRBV4-1	TRBD2	TRBJ2-1	TGCGCCAGCAGCCGAGCTTCCCGGACTAGCGGGGGGAATGAGCAGTTCTTC	CASSRASRTSGGNEQFF
NA	14	TRBV6-5	NA	TRBJ1-1	TGTGCCAGCAGTTACTCGGCAGCCGGCTTTGAAGCTTTCTTT	CASSYSAAGFEAFF
NA	16	TRBV10-3	NA	TRBJ1-1	TGTGCCATCAGTGAGTCGAGGGGTGGACGGAGGACTGAAGCTTTCTTT	CAISESRGGRRTEAFF
NA	14	TRBV27	NA	TRBJ1-4	TGTGCCAGCAGACCTACAGGACTGGGTGAAAAACTGTTTTTT	CASRPTGLGEKLFF
NA	13	TRBV6-5	NA	TRBJ1-2	TGTGCCAGCAGTTGGGCGTCCACCTATGGCTACACCTTC	CASSWASTYGYTF
NA	14	TRBV4-3	NA	TRBJ1-2	TGCGCCAGCAGCCAAGATTGGGCGTTATATGGCTACACCTTC	CASSQDWALYGYTF
few	14	TRBV2	NA	TRBJ1-6	TGTGCCAGTCACCCGGGGACCTATAATTCACCCCTCCACTTT	CASHPGTYNSPLHF
NA	17	TRBV27	NA	TRBJ2-1	TGTGCCAGCGAAGGAGGGGGCGGGGGGAGCTCCTACAATGAGCAGTTCTTC	CASEGGGGGSSYNEQFF
NA	15	TRBV4-3	TRBD1	TRBJ1-1	TGCGCCAGCAGCCATACAGGGGCCCTGAACACTGAAGCTTTCTTT	CASSHTGALNTEAFF
NA	15	TRBV27	NA	TRBJ2-3	TGTGCCAGCAGTCCACGGGGACGGTCCACAGATACGCAGTATTTT	CASSPRGRSTDTQYF
once	15	TRBV4-3	TRBD1	TRBJ1-5	TGCGCCAGCAGCCAACTAACAGGGGGCGATCAGCCCCAGCATTTT	CASSQLTGGDQPQHF
NA	11	TRBV7-2	NA	TRBJ2-7	TGTGCCAGCAGGACTGACTACGAGCAGTACTTC	CASRTDYEQYF
NA	13	TRBV28	NA	TRBJ1-1	TGTGCCAGCAGTTTAACGGCAAACACTGAAGCTTTCTTT	CASSLTANTEAFF
NA	17	TRBV7-6	NA	TRBJ2-7	TGTGCCAGCAGTTCTTTGACCGGGACGGCGATCTCCTACGAGCAGTACTTC	CASSSLTGTAISYEQYF
NA	15	TRBV7-9	TRBD1	TRBJ1-2	TGTGCCAGCAGCCCTATGGACAGGGCTGACTATGGCTACACCTTC	CASSPMDRADYGYTF
NA	16	TRBV9	NA	TRBJ1-3	TGTGCCAGCCAGAAGGGGACTGGGCGCTCTGGAAACACCATATATTTT	CASQKGTGRSGNTIYF
NA	11	TRBV4-1	NA	TRBJ2-7	TGCGCCAGCGGGGCCCGCCACGAGCAGTACTTC	CASGARHEQYF
NA	15	TRBV19	TRBD1	TRBJ2-7	TGTGCCAGTAGTCCAGGGACAGGGGGCTCCTACGAGCAGTACTTC	CASSPGTGGSYEQYF
once	14	TRBV27	NA	TRBJ1-4	TGTGCCAGCAGCCAGACAGGAGGCGGGGGTGCACTGTTTTTT	CASSQTGGGGALFF
NA	13	TRBV6-5	NA	TRBJ1-1	TGTGCCAGCAGTTACTCGCGGGGGACTGAAGCTTTCTTT	CASSYSRGTEAFF
NA	15	TRBV27	NA	TRBJ1-2	TGTGCCAGCAGTTCCTCGTGGGCAGGGGTCTATGGCTACACCTTC	CASSSSWAGVYGYTF
once	17	TRBV13	NA	TRBJ2-3	TGTGCCAGCAGCCCCCCACAGGGTCGCACACACACAGATACGCAGTATTTT	CASSPPQGRTHTDTQYF
NA	16	TRBV7-2	NA	TRBJ2-7	TGTGCCAGCAGCCCACTTTCTGAGGGGAGGCCCTACGAGCAGTACTTC	CASSPLSEGRPYEQYF
NA	11	TRBV4-3	NA	TRBJ2-7	TGCGCCAGCAGCCACAGAAACGAGCAGTACTTC	CASSHRNEQYF
NA	16	TRBV9	TRBD2	TRBJ2-1	TGTGCCAGCAGCGTAGGTAGAGGGACCGGGACTACCGAGCAGTTCTTC	CASSVGRGTGTTEQFF
NA	13	TRBV6-6	NA	TRBJ1-1	TGTGCCACCACCGGACAAGGGCACACTGAAGCTTTCTTT	CATTGQGHTEAFF
NA	14	TRBV7-5	NA	TRBJ2-7	TGTGCCAGAAGCTTATGGGGGGCGGGGTACGAGCAGTACTTC	CARSLWGAGYEQYF
few	14	TRBV18	NA	TRBJ1-2	TGTGCCAGTTCAAAGGAGGAAACAAGCTATGGCTACACCTTC	CASSKEETSYGYTF